This is a list of T cell receptor beta chains from one sample in a study of T cell changes during pregnancy in multiple sclerosis. This table comes from immunoSEQ multiplex PCR, and its TCRdb copy is limited to in-frame clones, with some not included. The sample holds under 50,000 clones; about nine tenths are singletons and the top ten take around 0.5%. This material consisted of CD4+ T cells from peripheral blood mononuclear cells, taken in the first trimester of pregnancy. Receptors were obtained from a female donor in good health, enrolled as a control in a pregnancy study. Each CDR3 is given with its conserved first and last residue. The D gene is left open where the match is weak. A row's size may be missing; if present it is once, few, many or a size class.

TRBJ2-1	-	TRBD2	TRBV11-2	TGTGCCAGCAGCTTCGACGGACTAGCGGGAAGATACAATGAGCAGTTCTTC	CASSFDGLAGRYNEQFF
TRBJ1-3	-	-	TRBV25-1	TGTGCCAGCAGCGAGGCGGGAGTGTCTGGAAACACCATATATTTT	CASSEAGVSGNTIYF
TRBJ2-2	few	-	TRBV5-4	TGTGCCAGCAGCTCAACAGGGAAGGGGACCGGGGAGCTGTTTTTT	CASSSTGKGTGELFF
TRBJ1-1	-	TRBD1	TRBV4-1	TGCGCCAGCAGCCCGGGACAGGTCCTCAGGAACACTGAAGCTTTCTTT	CASSPGQVLRNTEAFF
TRBJ2-1	-	TRBD2	TRBV9	TGTGCCAGCAGCGTGCGCGGGGGGGACAATGAGCAGTTCTTC	CASSVRGGDNEQFF
TRBJ1-4	-	-	TRBV9	TGTGCCAGCAGCGTAGGGACAGCTAATGAAAAACTGTTTTTT	CASSVGTANEKLFF
TRBJ1-2	-	-	TRBV4-3	TGCGCCAGCAGCCAAGTTAGGGGAGGGTACACCTTC	CASSQVRGGYTF
TRBJ1-2	-	TRBD1	TRBV7-2	TGTGCCAGCAGTTCAGATCGACAGGGAGGCTATGGCTACACCTTC	CASSSDRQGGYGYTF
TRBJ1-5	-	-	TRBV6-5	TGTGCCAGCAGCATTGACAGGAACAACAATCAGCCCCAGCATTTT	CASSIDRNNNQPQHF
TRBJ1-2	-	-	TRBV6-1	TGTGCCAGCAGGATGTCTCTATATGGCTACACCTTC	CASRMSLYGYTF
TRBJ1-6	-	TRBD1	TRBV10-3	TGTGCCATCAGTCGCCTCCCGGGACAGGGTGATTCACCCCTCCACTTT	CAISRLPGQGDSPLHF
TRBJ2-3	once	TRBD2	TRBV6-6	TGTGCCAGCAGTAGGGGCGGGGGGGCCACAGATACGCAGTATTTT	CASSRGGGATDTQYF
TRBJ1-2	-	-	TRBV19	TGTGCCAGTAGTACGGACAGCTATGGCTACACCTTC	CASSTDSYGYTF
TRBJ1-1	-	-	TRBV7-2	TGTGCCAGCAGCTTAGCGGGGGGGCCGGAGGCTTTCTTT	CASSLAGGPEAFF
TRBJ2-1	-	-	TRBV5-4	TGTGCCAGCAGCTTGGACAGGGCCTCCTACAATGAGCAGTTCTTC	CASSLDRASYNEQFF
TRBJ2-3	-	-	TRBV6-1	TGTGCCAGCCGAGGGAGAAACAGGGTCACAGATACGCAGTATTTT	CASRGRNRVTDTQYF
TRBJ1-2	-	TRBD1	TRBV7-2	TGTGCCAGCAGCGCCCGCACAGGGGACTATGGCTACACCTTC	CASSARTGDYGYTF
TRBJ1-2	-	-	TRBV4-2	TGTGCCAGCAGCCAAGAAGTCGGGGTCCCCGGCGGTGGCTACACCTTC	CASSQEVGVPGGGYTF
TRBJ2-5	-	TRBD2	TRBV7-8	TGTGCCAGCAGCTTAGGGAGAGGGACTAGCGGGGGGTCAGAGACCCAGTACTTC	CASSLGRGTSGGSETQYF
TRBJ1-5	-	TRBD1	TRBV18	TGTGCCAGCTCACCAGACAGACAGGGTAGCAATCAGCCCCAGCATTTT	CASSPDRQGSNQPQHF
TRBJ2-3	-	-	TRBV7-3	TGTGCCAGCAGTCGACAACCAACAGGGTCTGATACGCAGTATTTT	CASSRQPTGSDTQYF
TRBJ1-4	-	-	TRBV6-5	TGTGCCAGCAGTTCCGGAGGGCTCAGGGCTGAAAAACTGTTTTTT	CASSSGGLRAEKLFF
TRBJ1-4	-	TRBD1	TRBV7-9	TGTGCCAGCAGCACCAGACAGGGCGAAAAACTGTTTTTT	CASSTRQGEKLFF
TRBJ1-5	-	TRBD1	TRBV7-8	TGTGCCAGCAGCCGACAGGGTGGCAATCAGCCCCAGCATTTT	CASSRQGGNQPQHF
TRBJ2-3	-	-	TRBV6-1	TGTGCCAGCAGGGGGTGGGGGGGGGCCACAGATACGCAGTATTTT	CASRGWGGATDTQYF
TRBJ1-6	-	-	TRBV7-2	TGTGCCAGCAGCTTTGGAAATACAGGGAATTCACCCCTCCACTTT	CASSFGNTGNSPLHF
TRBJ2-1	-	TRBD2	TRBV11-3	TGTGCCAGCAGCTACTTAGCGGGGAGTCCATACAATGAGCAGTTCTTC	CASSYLAGSPYNEQFF
TRBJ1-2	-	TRBD1	TRBV18	TGTGCCAGCTCATCCAGGGGGTTCGGCTACACCTTC	CASSSRGFGYTF
TRBJ1-5	-	-	TRBV6-1	TGTGCCAGCAGTCTTGAGAACCTTAACAATCAGCCCCAGCATTTT	CASSLENLNNQPQHF
TRBJ1-4	once	TRBD1	TRBV6-5	TGTGCCAGCAGTGATAGGACAGGGTATGAAAAACTGTTTTTT	CASSDRTGYEKLFF
TRBJ2-3	-	TRBD2	TRBV7-9	TGTGCCAGCAGCATGTCAACAGTGGGGGGACTACCCCGCACAGATACGCAGTATTTT	CASSMSTVGGLPRTDTQYF
TRBJ1-2	-	-	TRBV6-5	TGTGCCAGCAGTTACGGCGGGGGGCGGTCGTCCTCTGGCTACACCTTC	CASSYGGGRSSSGYTF
TRBJ1-6	-	-	TRBV2	TGTGCCAGCAGTGTCGGCGGGACCTATAATTCACCCCTCCACTTT	CASSVGGTYNSPLHF
TRBJ2-5	-	TRBD1	TRBV6-1	TGTGCCAGCGGGGGGACAGGGGGCGGAGAGACCCAGTACTTC	CASGGTGGGETQYF
TRBJ1-2	few	-	TRBV28	TGTGCCAGCAGTTTAGGGCAGGGTCTGAGGGGCTACACCTTC	CASSLGQGLRGYTF
TRBJ2-2	-	TRBD2	TRBV11-3	TGTGCCAGCAGCCACGGAAGAGCGGGGAAGCGAATCGGGGAGCTGTTTTTT	CASSHGRAGKRIGELFF
TRBJ2-5	-	TRBD2	TRBV11-2	TGTGCCAGCAGCTCGGGACTAGCGGGGATCCTCCAAGAGACCCAGTACTTC	CASSSGLAGILQETQYF
TRBJ1-4	-	-	TRBV19	TGTGCCAGTAGTTCCACTACACCCGCAACTAATGAAAAACTGTTTTTT	CASSSTTPATNEKLFF
TRBJ1-1	-	TRBD1	TRBV6-5	TGTGCCAGCAGCCCTCGACAGGGGTACACTGAAGCTTTCTTT	CASSPRQGYTEAFF
TRBJ2-3	-	TRBD2	TRBV5-1	TGCGCCAGCAGCTCCGGCGGGCGGGGGGGCACAGATACGCAGTATTTT	CASSSGGRGGTDTQYF
TRBJ2-4	-	TRBD1	TRBV6-6	TGTGCCAGCAGAAGAGACAGGGGGCTAGGAAACATTCAGTACTTC	CASRRDRGLGNIQYF
TRBJ2-7	-	-	TRBV2	TGTGCCAGCAGTGAATCGGCAGGGTCATCCTACGAGCAGTACTTC	CASSESAGSSYEQYF
TRBJ2-3	-	-	TRBV6-6	TGTGCCAGCAGTTACAGGGCGGGAGATACGCAGTATTTT	CASSYRAGDTQYF
TRBJ1-4	-	-	TRBV10-3	TGTGCCATCAGTTCAGAGGGCCTTAATGAAAAACTGTTTTTT	CAISSEGLNEKLFF
TRBJ2-3	-	TRBD2	TRBV29-1	TGCAGCGCCCGACTAGCGGGGGGCACAGATACGCAGTATTTT	CSARLAGGTDTQYF
TRBJ2-3	-	TRBD2	TRBV2	TGTGCCAGCACCCCAGGGCGCGGGGGGGCCAGAGATACGCAGTATTTT	CASTPGRGGARDTQYF
TRBJ1-3	once	-	TRBV9	TGTGCCAGCAGCGTCCCCGACATTGGAAACACCATATATTTT	CASSVPDIGNTIYF
TRBJ1-1	-	-	TRBV10-3	TGTGCCATCAGTGACCGAGACAGGAACACTGAAGCTTTCTTT	CAISDRDRNTEAFF
TRBJ2-5	-	TRBD1	TRBV7-2	TGTGCCAGCAGCTTCGACAGGGGTTCAGAGACCCAGTACTTC	CASSFDRGSETQYF
TRBJ2-5	-	-	TRBV15	TGTGCCACCAGCAGAGCCCTCGGGGGAGGAGAGACCCAGTACTTC	CATSRALGGGETQYF
TRBJ2-6	-	TRBD1	TRBV5-8	TGTGCCAGCAGCTTGGGGACAGGGGGCTCTGGGGCCAACGTCCTGACTTTC	CASSLGTGGSGANVLTF
TRBJ2-2	-	-	TRBV6-5	TGTGCCAGCAGTCTAACAGGATCCGGGGAGCTGTTTTTT	CASSLTGSGELFF
TRBJ2-7	-	-	TRBV6-5	TGTGCCACCTCCCGGGACAACTACTACGAGCAGTACTTC	CATSRDNYYEQYF
TRBJ1-6	-	-	TRBV7-2	TGTGCCATCCGGGTCGGGGGGGGCTCCTATAATTCACCCCTCCACTTT	CAIRVGGGSYNSPLHF
TRBJ2-3	-	-	TRBV5-4	TGTGCCAGCAGCTTGGATACCAGGGGTGATACGCAGTATTTT	CASSLDTRGDTQYF